This T cell receptor (beta chain) was recorded in a study of response to subunit inactivated influenza vaccine. General study points: The study's authors posited that every seasonal influenza vaccination enlists few new T cells.

TCRdb used MiXCR to reprocess the RT-PCR reads, holding one entry per CDR3 protein. The sample lists hundreds of thousands of distinct CDR3 sequences; 15% to 18% were seen once. This clonotype was seen more than once but under ten times. Its antigen is not known. CDR1 and CDR2 (germline): MGHRA, YSYEKL. V shed 1 base and J shed 2 bases, with 12 bases lying between them. The CDR3 consists of 15 residues. V usage is TRBV4-1 and J usage is TRBJ2-7; D is unclear. The origin of this receptor is a man in his fifties who received an inactivated influenza vaccine. The material sequenced was PBMCs from blood, taken less than 13 days after vaccination. The CDR3 loop reads CASSQGHGLTYEQYF. As DNA, the CDR3 is TGCGCCAGCAGCCAAGGACATGGCCTTACCTACGAGCAGTACTTC.